This passage covers 7 T cell receptor beta chains from one sample sequenced in a study of cytotoxic CD8 clonotypes in ibrutinib-treated CLL. Method: immunoSEQ multiplex PCR; TCRdb's copy keeps in-frame clones and lacks some. The sample holds 270,000 or so clones; roughly 76% are singletons and the top ten take approximately 5.1%. Sequencing was performed on PBMCs, taken at disease progression, from a patient treated with ibrutinib. These TCRs come from a human donor with chronic lymphocytic leukemia.

In this sample, this clone turned up once. J is TRBJ2-3 and V is TRBV29-1, with TRBD2 as a possible D gene (6 bases). Trimming took off 6 bases at V and 14 bases at J, with 18 bases between the two ends. Looked up from germline, CDR1 is SQVTM and CDR2 is ANQGSEA. There are 11 residues in the CDR3. CDR3 in amino acids: CSVETSFGRYF. The CDR3 DNA reads TGCAGCGTCGAGACTAGTTTTGGCAGGTATTTT.

This clone was counted a few times. The chain carries TRBV7-6 and TRBJ1-3, with D hard to call. Trimming left V 0 bases short and J 0 bases short, with 6 bases between. The germline V gene encodes CDR1 SGHVS and CDR2 FNYEAQ. The CDR3 is 15 residues long. CDR3 nucleotide sequence: TGTGCCAGCAGCTTAGCGGGCAGCTCTGGAAACACCATATATTTT. This sequence encodes CASSLAGSSGNTIYF.

The V gene is TRBV20-1, the J gene TRBJ2-4, with TRBD2 as a possible D gene (5 bases). This CDR3 is 11 amino acids long. V lost 6 bases to trimming and J lost 6 bases, with 9 bases between them. Per germline, CDR1 DFQATT and CDR2 SNEGSKA (reference sequence). The DNA for the CDR3 is TGCAGTGCCCCCGAGGGAAACATTCAGTACTTC. Translated: CSAPEGNIQYF.

This chain connects TRBV6-1 to TRBJ2-5; possibly TRBD1 for D (6 bases). The CDR3 runs 14 residues. V was cut by 5 bases and J by 4 bases, with 14 bases left in between. Germline CDR1 and CDR2: MNHNS and SASEGT. The CDR3 is CASSRSGQRETQYF. CDR3 DNA sequence: TGTGCCAGCAGTCGGTCGGGACAAAGAGAGACCCAGTACTTC.

This chain links TRBV10-3 with TRBJ2-7; weak D call: TRBD2 (7 bases). The CDR3 has 18 residues. Trimming stripped 2 bases from V and 7 bases from J, with 27 bases between. CDR1 and CDR2 (germline): ENHRY, SYGVKD. CDR3 nucleotide sequence: TGTGCCATCAGTGAGAGGGGGGCCCCTGCGGGGGCGCCGCGGGAGCAGTACTTC. It encodes CAISERGAPAGAPREQYF.

This clone has a handful of counts. J is TRBJ1-2 and V is TRBV28; weak D call: TRBD1 (6 bases). Trimming stripped 5 bases from V and 4 bases from J, with 23 bases between. The CDR3 runs 17 residues. Germline CDR1 is MDHEN and CDR2 is SYDVKM. CDR3 DNA sequence: TGTGCCAGCAGTCCATATTGGAGCGGCAGGGGAACCTATGGCTACACCTTC. Residues: CASSPYWSGRGTYGYTF.

The chain links TRBV18 to TRBJ2-3; 11 bases agree with TRBD2. Unmatched junction bases numbered 7, after V lost 4 bases and J lost 4 bases. This CDR3 has 16 amino acids. CDR1 is KGHSH and CDR2 is LQKENI in the germline V gene. CDR3 DNA sequence: TGTGCCAGCTCACTTCGCCTAGCGGGGGGAGCAGATACGCAGTATTTT. It specifies CASSLRLAGGADTQYF.